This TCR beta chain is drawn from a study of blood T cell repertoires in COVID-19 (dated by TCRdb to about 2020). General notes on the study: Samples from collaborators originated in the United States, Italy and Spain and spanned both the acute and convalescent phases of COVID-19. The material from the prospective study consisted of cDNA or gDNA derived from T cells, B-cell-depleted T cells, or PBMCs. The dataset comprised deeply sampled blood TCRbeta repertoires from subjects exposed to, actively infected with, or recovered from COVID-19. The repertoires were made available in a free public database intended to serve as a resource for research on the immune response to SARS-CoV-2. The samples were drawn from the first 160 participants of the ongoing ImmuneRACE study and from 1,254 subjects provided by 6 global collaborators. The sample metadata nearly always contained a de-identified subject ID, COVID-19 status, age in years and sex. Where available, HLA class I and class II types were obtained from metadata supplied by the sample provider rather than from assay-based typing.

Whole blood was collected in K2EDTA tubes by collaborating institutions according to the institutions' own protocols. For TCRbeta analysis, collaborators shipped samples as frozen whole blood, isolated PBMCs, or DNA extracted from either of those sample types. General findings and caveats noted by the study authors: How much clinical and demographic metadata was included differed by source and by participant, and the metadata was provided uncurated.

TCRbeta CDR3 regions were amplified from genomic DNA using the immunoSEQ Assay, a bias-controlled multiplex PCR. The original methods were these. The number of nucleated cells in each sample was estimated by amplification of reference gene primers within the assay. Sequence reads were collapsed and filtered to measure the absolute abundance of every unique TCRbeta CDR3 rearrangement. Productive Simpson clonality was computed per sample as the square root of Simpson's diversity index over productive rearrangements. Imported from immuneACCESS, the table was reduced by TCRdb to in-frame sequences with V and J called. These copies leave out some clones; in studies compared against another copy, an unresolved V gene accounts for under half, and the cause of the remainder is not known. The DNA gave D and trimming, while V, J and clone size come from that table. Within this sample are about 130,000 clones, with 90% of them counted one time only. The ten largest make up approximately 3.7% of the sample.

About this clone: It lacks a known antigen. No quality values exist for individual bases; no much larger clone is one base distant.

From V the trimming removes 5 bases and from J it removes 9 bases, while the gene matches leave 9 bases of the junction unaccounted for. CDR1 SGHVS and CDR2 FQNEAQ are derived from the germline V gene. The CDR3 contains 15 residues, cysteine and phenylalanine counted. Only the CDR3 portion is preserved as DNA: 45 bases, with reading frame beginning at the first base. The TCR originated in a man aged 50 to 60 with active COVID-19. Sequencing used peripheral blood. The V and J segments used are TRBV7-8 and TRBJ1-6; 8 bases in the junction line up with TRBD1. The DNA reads TGTGCCAGCAGCACAACCGGGACAGGAGTTTCACCCCTCCACTTT. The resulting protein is CASSTTGTGVSPLHF.